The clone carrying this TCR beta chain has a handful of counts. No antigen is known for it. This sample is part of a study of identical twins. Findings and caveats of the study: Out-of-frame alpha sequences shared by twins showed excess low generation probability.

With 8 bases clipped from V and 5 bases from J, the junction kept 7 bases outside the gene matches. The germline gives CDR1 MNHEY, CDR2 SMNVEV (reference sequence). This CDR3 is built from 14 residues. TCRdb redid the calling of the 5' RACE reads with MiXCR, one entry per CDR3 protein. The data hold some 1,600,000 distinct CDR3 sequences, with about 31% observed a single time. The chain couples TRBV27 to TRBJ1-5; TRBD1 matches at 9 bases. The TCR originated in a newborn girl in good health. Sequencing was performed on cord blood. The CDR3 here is CASFRDRVDQPQHF. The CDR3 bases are TGTGCCAGCTTCCGGGACAGGGTGGATCAGCCCCAGCATTTT.